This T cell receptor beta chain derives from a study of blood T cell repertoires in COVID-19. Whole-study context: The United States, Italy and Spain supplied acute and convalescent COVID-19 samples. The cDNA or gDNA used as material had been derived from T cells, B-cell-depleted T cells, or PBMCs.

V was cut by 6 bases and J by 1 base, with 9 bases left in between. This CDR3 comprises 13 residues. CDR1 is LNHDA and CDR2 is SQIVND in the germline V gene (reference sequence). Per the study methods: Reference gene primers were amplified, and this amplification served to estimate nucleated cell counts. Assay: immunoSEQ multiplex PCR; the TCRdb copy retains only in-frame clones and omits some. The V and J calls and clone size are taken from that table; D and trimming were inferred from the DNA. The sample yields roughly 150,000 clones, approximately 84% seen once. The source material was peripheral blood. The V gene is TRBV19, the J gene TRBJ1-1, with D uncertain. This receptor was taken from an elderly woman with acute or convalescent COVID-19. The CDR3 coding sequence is TGTGCCAGTAGCGGACTGAGGAACACTGAAGCTTTCTTT. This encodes CASSGLRNTEAFF.